This is a list of T cell receptor beta chains from one sample in a study of cytomegalovirus exposure and HLA in healthy donors. This table comes from immunoSEQ multiplex PCR, and its TCRdb copy is limited to in-frame clones, with some not included. The table includes a few hundred thousand clones, about 90% detected once. Sample: PBMCs. All receptors come from a woman in her late teens or twenties in good health and CMV-seronegative. The CDR3 runs from the conserved cysteine through the conserved F or W. Each record gives: CDR3 protein, CDR3 DNA, J gene, CDR3 length, clone size, V gene, D gene. D genes are given only for firm matches. Clone size is not always given. Where it is, it says once, few, many or a class for expanded clones.

CSSSSDLGRINEKLFF | TGTTCCAGCAGCTCAGATCTGGGGAGGATTAATGAAAAACTGTTTTTT | TRBJ1-4 | 16 | - | TRBV7-9 | -
CASSASGDTQYF | TGTGCCAGCTCCGCTAGCGGAGATACGCAGTATTTT | TRBJ2-3 | 12 | - | TRBV6-4 | TRBD2
CASSVEGSANEQFF | TGTGCCAGCAGCGTAGAAGGTAGCGCCAATGAGCAGTTCTTC | TRBJ2-1 | 14 | - | TRBV9 | -
CASSPDRANTEAFF | TGTGCCAGCAGCCCGGACAGAGCGAACACTGAAGCTTTCTTT | TRBJ1-1 | 14 | - | TRBV11-2 | -
CASSLSSTGSYGYTF | TGTGCCAGCAGTTTAAGCTCGACAGGGAGCTATGGCTACACCTTC | TRBJ1-2 | 15 | - | TRBV27 | TRBD1
CASSVLGQGWNEQYF | TGTGCCAGCAGTGTTCTGGGACAGGGTTGGAACGAGCAGTACTTC | TRBJ2-7 | 15 | - | TRBV6-1 | TRBD1
CSSRSGGKTVNTEAFF | TGTTCCAGCAGATCAGGGGGGAAGACGGTTAACACTGAAGCTTTCTTT | TRBJ1-1 | 16 | - | TRBV7-9 | TRBD1
CARDRETSGANVLTF | TGTGCTCGGGACAGGGAGACGTCTGGGGCCAACGTCCTGACTTTC | TRBJ2-6 | 15 | few | TRBV6-4 | TRBD1
CASSIQGRDSYGYTF | TGTGCCAGTAGTATACAGGGGCGAGATAGCTATGGCTACACCTTC | TRBJ1-2 | 15 | - | TRBV19 | -
CASSWTGVGDTQYF | TGCGCCAGCAGCTGGACAGGGGTCGGAGATACGCAGTATTTT | TRBJ2-3 | 14 | - | TRBV5-1 | TRBD1
CASGTGGNTEAFF | TGCGCCAGCGGTACGGGGGGAAACACTGAAGCTTTCTTT | TRBJ1-1 | 13 | - | TRBV5-1 | -
CASSNGNRNTEAFF | TGTGCCAGTAGTAATGGAAACAGGAACACTGAAGCTTTCTTT | TRBJ1-1 | 14 | few | TRBV19 | -
CASSLTGWNEKLFF | TGTGCCAGCAGTTTAACAGGGTGGAATGAAAAACTGTTTTTT | TRBJ1-4 | 14 | - | TRBV6-5 | -
CASSLAPTQGTIQETQYF | TGTGCCAGCAGCTTAGCGCCAACACAGGGTACGATCCAAGAGACCCAGTACTTC | TRBJ2-5 | 18 | few | TRBV7-6 | -
CASMAGTGVYEQYF | TGTGCCAGCATGGCCGGGACAGGGGTGTACGAGCAGTACTTC | TRBJ2-7 | 14 | - | TRBV2 | TRBD1
CASTRGTSGADTQYF | TGTGCCAGCACGCGAGGGACTAGCGGGGCAGATACGCAGTATTTT | TRBJ2-3 | 15 | - | TRBV2 | TRBD2
CASSLKVTQSSGNTIYF | TGTGCCAGCAGCTTGAAGGTGACTCAGAGCTCTGGAAACACCATATATTTT | TRBJ1-3 | 17 | - | TRBV5-6 | -
CASSGGADEQFF | TGTGCCAGTTCCGGGGGGGCCGATGAGCAGTTCTTC | TRBJ2-1 | 12 | - | TRBV27 | TRBD2
CASSSVVAAGELFF | TGTGCCAGCAGCTCAGTCGTGGCCGCCGGGGAGCTGTTTTTT | TRBJ2-2 | 14 | - | TRBV11-2 | -
CASSQAGLVDGDEQYF | TGTGCCAGCAGCCAAGCGGGACTAGTCGATGGAGACGAGCAGTACTTC | TRBJ2-7 | 16 | once | TRBV4-2 | TRBD2
CAISELGQGDYTF | TGTGCCATCAGTGAGTTGGGACAGGGTGACTACACCTTC | TRBJ1-2 | 13 | - | TRBV10-3 | TRBD1
CASSLRVAETQYF | TGTGCCAGCAGTTTGCGGGTAGCCGAGACCCAGTACTTC | TRBJ2-5 | 13 | - | TRBV2 | -
CASSIRTGDEQYF | TGTGCCAGCAGTATTCGGACAGGGGACGAGCAGTACTTC | TRBJ2-7 | 13 | - | TRBV27 | TRBD1
CAISRTSDTYEQYF | TGTGCCATCAGTCGGACTAGCGATACCTACGAGCAGTACTTC | TRBJ2-7 | 14 | - | TRBV10-3 | TRBD2
CASSENKLRQGRLFLNQPQHF | TGTGCCAGCAGTGAAAATAAACTTAGACAGGGACGGCTATTCCTCAATCAGCCCCAGCATTTT | TRBJ1-5 | 21 | once | TRBV6-1 | TRBD1
CASSLLGGNYYEQYF | TGTGCCAGCAGCTTATTAGGCGGGAACTACTACGAGCAGTACTTC | TRBJ2-7 | 15 | once | TRBV7-3 | -
CAWSEQRGGYNYGYTF | TGTGCCTGGAGTGAACAGCGGGGGGGTTATAACTATGGCTACACCTTC | TRBJ1-2 | 16 | - | TRBV30 | -
CASSLGQLTDTQYF | TGTGCCAGTAGTCTAGGACAGCTGACAGATACGCAGTATTTT | TRBJ2-3 | 14 | once | TRBV19 | -
CASSLAWGQGRFQPQHF | TGTGCCAGCAGCTTGGCTTGGGGACAGGGGAGGTTTCAGCCCCAGCATTTT | TRBJ1-5 | 17 | - | TRBV5-8 | TRBD1
CASTPRETQYF | TGTGCCAGCACTCCCCGGGAGACCCAGTACTTC | TRBJ2-5 | 11 | - | TRBV27 | -
CASSQDQIGGEQYF | TGCGCCAGCAGCCAGGATCAGATAGGGGGCGAGCAGTACTTC | TRBJ2-7 | 14 | - | TRBV4-1 | -
CASSTILDREASF | TGTGCCAGCAGCACCATCCTGGACAGGGAGGCCTCCTTC | TRBJ2-7 | 13 | - | TRBV11-1 | TRBD1
CASSRNRDRVDSPLHF | TGTGCCAGCAGCCGGAACCGGGACAGGGTTGATTCACCCCTCCACTTT | TRBJ1-6 | 16 | once | TRBV2 | TRBD1
CASSIWATDTQYF | TGTGCCAGTAGTATATGGGCCACAGATACGCAGTATTTT | TRBJ2-3 | 13 | - | TRBV19 | -
CASSLDRDTEAFF | TGTGCCAGCAGTTTAGACAGGGACACTGAAGCTTTCTTT | TRBJ1-1 | 13 | - | TRBV2 | TRBD1
CASSESRTGVYGYTF | TGTGCCAGCAGTGAATCTAGGACAGGGGTCTATGGCTACACCTTC | TRBJ1-2 | 15 | - | TRBV25-1 | TRBD1
CASSQRTGTTPLGYGYTF | TGCGCCAGCAGCCAGAGGACCGGGACAACCCCCCTGGGATATGGCTACACCTTC | TRBJ1-2 | 18 | - | TRBV5-1 | -
CASSLDRSPRGTEAFF | TGTGCCAGCAGCTTAGATCGATCTCCCCGGGGCACTGAAGCTTTCTTT | TRBJ1-1 | 16 | - | TRBV11-2 | -
CASSLSGGTTYEQYF | TGTGCCAGCAGCTTAAGCGGGGGGACCACCTACGAGCAGTACTTC | TRBJ2-7 | 15 | - | TRBV5-4 | TRBD2
CASSVTGHLDTEAFF | TGTGCCAGCAGCGTAACAGGGCACCTAGACACTGAAGCTTTCTTT | TRBJ1-1 | 15 | - | TRBV9 | -
CASSPTGDRADTQYF | TGTGCCAGCTCACCCACAGGGGATCGGGCAGATACGCAGTATTTT | TRBJ2-3 | 15 | - | TRBV18 | TRBD1
CASSRDSVFYEQYF | TGTGCCAGTAGTAGGGACAGCGTGTTCTACGAGCAGTACTTC | TRBJ2-7 | 14 | - | TRBV19 | TRBD1
CAISEPGQGSYEQYF | TGTGCCATCAGTGAGCCCGGACAGGGTTCCTACGAGCAGTACTTC | TRBJ2-7 | 15 | - | TRBV10-3 | TRBD1
CASRLGGSNTEAFF | TGCGCCAGCCGCCTCGGGGGATCGAACACTGAAGCTTTCTTT | TRBJ1-1 | 14 | few | TRBV10-2 | -
CASSFYSTGSYEQYF | TGCGCCAGCAGCTTTTACTCCACAGGGTCCTACGAGCAGTACTTC | TRBJ2-7 | 15 | - | TRBV5-1 | -
CASSQWDSRTDTQYF | TGTGCTAGCAGCCAATGGGACAGCCGCACAGATACGCAGTATTTT | TRBJ2-3 | 15 | - | TRBV7-7 | TRBD1
CASSGTGGHYGYTF | TGTGCCAGCAGCGGCACAGGGGGCCACTATGGCTACACCTTC | TRBJ1-2 | 14 | - | TRBV9 | TRBD1
CASSPRGLAGSSYEQYF | TGTGCCAGCAGCCCGCGGGGACTAGCGGGGAGCTCCTACGAGCAGTACTTC | TRBJ2-7 | 17 | - | TRBV5-4 | TRBD2